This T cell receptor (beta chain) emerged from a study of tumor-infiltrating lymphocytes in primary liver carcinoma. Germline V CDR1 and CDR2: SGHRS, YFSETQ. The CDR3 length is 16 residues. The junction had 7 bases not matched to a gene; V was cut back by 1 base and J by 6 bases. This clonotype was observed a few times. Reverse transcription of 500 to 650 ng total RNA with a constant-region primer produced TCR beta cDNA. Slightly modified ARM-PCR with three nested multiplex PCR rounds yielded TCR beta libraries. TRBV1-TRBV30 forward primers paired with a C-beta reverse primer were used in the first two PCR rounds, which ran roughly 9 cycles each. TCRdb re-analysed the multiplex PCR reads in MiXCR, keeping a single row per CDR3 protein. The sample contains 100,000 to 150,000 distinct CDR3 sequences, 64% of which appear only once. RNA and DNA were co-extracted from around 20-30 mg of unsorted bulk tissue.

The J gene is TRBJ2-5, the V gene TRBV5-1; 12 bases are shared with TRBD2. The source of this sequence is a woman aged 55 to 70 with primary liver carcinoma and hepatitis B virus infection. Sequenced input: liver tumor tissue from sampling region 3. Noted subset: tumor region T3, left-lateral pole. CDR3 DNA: TGCGCCAGCAGCTTGTTGACTAGCGGGAGTGGGAAGACCCAGTACTTC. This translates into CASSLLTSGSGKTQYF.